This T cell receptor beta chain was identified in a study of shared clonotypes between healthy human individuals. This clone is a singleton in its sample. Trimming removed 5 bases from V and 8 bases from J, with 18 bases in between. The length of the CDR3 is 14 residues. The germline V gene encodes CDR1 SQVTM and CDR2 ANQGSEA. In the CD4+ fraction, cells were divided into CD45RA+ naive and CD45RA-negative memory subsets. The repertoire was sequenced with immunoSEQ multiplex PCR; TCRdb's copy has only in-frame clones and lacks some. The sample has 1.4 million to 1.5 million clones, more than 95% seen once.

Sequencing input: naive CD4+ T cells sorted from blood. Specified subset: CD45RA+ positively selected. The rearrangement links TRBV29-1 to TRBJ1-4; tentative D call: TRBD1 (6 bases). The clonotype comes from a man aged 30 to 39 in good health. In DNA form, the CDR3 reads TGCAGCGTTCCACTTGGGGGGCAGGTGGAAAAACTGTTTTTT. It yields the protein CSVPLGGQVEKLFF. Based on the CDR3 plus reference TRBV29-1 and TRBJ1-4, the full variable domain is SAVISQKPSRDICQRGTSLTIQCQVDSQVTMMFWYRQQPGQSLTLIATANQGSEATYESGFVIDKFPISRPNLTFSTLTVSNMSPEDSSIYLCSVPLGGQVEKLFFGSGTQLSVL.